The next 10 T cell receptor beta chains were all read from a single sample in a study of CD8+CD57+ T cells in acquired aplastic anemia. TCR beta VDJ combinations and CDR3 sequences were profiled from genomic DNA. TCRdb analysed the reads with MiXCR anew, one entry per CDR3 protein. The sample lists more than 150,000 distinct CDR3 sequences, approximately 45% occurring once. Sequencing was done on a sample of sorted CD4+, CD8+, or CD8+CD57+ T cells (not recorded which) from PBMCs. These receptors were obtained from a human donor in good health.

The CDR3: CASSSQGGAQVETQYF. DNA of the CDR3: TGTGCCAGCAGCTCCCAAGGGGGCGCGCAAGTGGAGACCCAGTACTTC. The chain has TRBV7-9 and TRBJ2-5, with 7 bases identical to TRBD1. Germline CDR1 SEHNR, CDR2 FQNEAQ (reference sequence). V was pared by 4 bases and J by 5 bases, with 13 bases of the junction left unmatched. This CDR3 contains 16 residues.

This clonotype was detected only once. This sequence joins TRBV7-2 and TRBJ2-1; D may be TRBD2 (6 bases). V lost 0 bases, J lost 9 bases, and 15 bases lay in between. Germline values: CDR1 SGHTA, CDR2 FQGNSA. This CDR3 region has 15 residues. The CDR3 reads CASSLAGSGGSEQFF. In DNA, the CDR3 is TGTGCCAGCAGCTTAGCGGGGTCCGGGGGAAGTGAGCAGTTCTTC.

In the case of this clonotype: One end of the junction varies from germline; a read error may be responsible. V is TRBV7-3 and J is TRBJ1-6; D unclear. Germline V CDR1 and CDR2: SGHTA, FQGTGA. This CDR3 has 14 residues. The CDR3 reads CGSSLKLGGSPLHF. Written as DNA, the CDR3 is TGTGGCAGCAGCTTAAAGCTGGGTGGTTCACCCCTCCACTTT.

As regards this clonotype: Possible read error: a much larger clone is one base away. The chain combines TRBV28 with TRBJ2-7; no reliable D call. CDR1 and CDR2 from the germline V gene are MDHEN and SYDVKM. The CDR3 has 12 residues. CDR3 bases: TGTGCCAGCAGTTTGGACGGCTACGGGCAGTACTTC. Translated: CASSLDGYGQYF.

The chain carries TRBV20-1 and TRBJ1-5; perhaps TRBD1 as D (5 bases). Germline values: CDR1 DFQATT, CDR2 SNEGSKA (reference sequence). This CDR3 is 15 amino acids long. V lost 2 bases and J lost 6, with 17 bases in between. CDR3 region: CSARYSTVAGQPQHF. The CDR3 DNA reads as TGCAGTGCTAGATACTCGACAGTTGCCGGTCAGCCCCAGCATTTT.

This clonotype was seen repeatedly, ten times or more. CDR3 sequence: CASSRGQTGLETQYF. The CDR3 nucleotides read TGCGCCAGCAGCCGCGGACAGACAGGGTTAGAGACCCAGTACTTC. V is TRBV5-1 and J is TRBJ2-5; 7 bases match TRBD1. The germline V gene has CDR1 SGHRS and CDR2 YFSETQ. The CDR3 is 15 residues long. J was trimmed by 4 bases and V by 4 bases; bases with no gene match: 10.

This clonotype was seen ten or more times. This chain connects TRBV6-5 to TRBJ2-5; 7 bases map to TRBD2. Per germline, CDR1 MNHEY and CDR2 SVGAGI. V lost 2 bases to trimming and J lost 5 bases; unmatched junction nucleotides: 5. CDR3 length equals 14 residues. CDR3 sequence reads: CASSYRREAETQYF. CDR3 in DNA: TGTGCCAGCAGTTACCGTCGGGAGGCGGAGACCCAGTACTTC.

This clonotype has at least ten counts. This chain joins TRBV20-1 and TRBJ2-2, with D maybe TRBD1 (5 bases). Trimming pared 7 bases from V and 2 bases from J, leaving 8 bases between. Germline values: CDR1 DFQATT, CDR2 SNEGSKA (reference sequence). The CDR3 has 12 amino acids. This CDR3 reads CSVQGNTGELFF. CDR3 nucleotide sequence: TGCAGTGTCCAGGGTAACACCGGGGAGCTGTTTTTT.

V gene TRBV7-9 combines with J gene TRBJ1-3; weak D call: TRBD1 (5 bases). Trimming shortened V by 8 bases and J by 4 bases, and 12 bases separated the two germline ends. Germline lookup yields CDR1 SEHNR and CDR2 FQNEAQ (reference sequence). CDR3 length: 13 amino acids. CDR3 in amino acids: CASSIRDGNTIYF. The DNA of the CDR3 is TGTGCCAGCTCTATTAGGGACGGAAACACCATATATTTT.

The chain combines TRBV7-8 with TRBJ2-1; no clear D gene. Trimming shortened V by 2 bases and J by 6 bases, and 5 bases separated the two germline ends. Germline V lookup: CDR1 SGHVS, CDR2 FQNEAQ. The CDR3 totals 12 residues. For the CDR3, the DNA is TGTGCCAGCAGCTTAAGGGTCAATGAGCAGTTCTTC. Protein: CASSLRVNEQFF.